This T cell receptor beta chain was documented in a study of type 1 regulatory T cells (dated by TCRdb to the early 2020s). Context from the whole study: An in vitro protocol by which a Tr1-enriched, alloantigen-specific CD4 T cell product named T-allo10 was generated was characterized in the study. T-allo10 was being tested clinically in patients with hematological malignancies who were undergoing allogeneic hematopoietic stem cell transplantation.

This clonotype was recorded many times. Its specific antigen is unknown. There are no base qualities to consult, and no much larger clone falls within one base. Donor-derived T-allo10 cells were described as specific for host alloantigens, anergic, and capable of alloantigen-specific suppression. TCRdb records Illumina MiSeq as the sequencer. The public sequencing data were trimmed at Q25 with fastp and processed into clonotypes with MiXCR by TCRdb, which kept only in-frame beta chains. Duplicate CDR3 protein sequences are folded into a single record with the most common DNA and genes. The sample has roughly 68,000 distinct CDR3 sequences on record, 55% to 80% of them singletons. Jointly, the top ten make up 7.6% of the sample. Source material: cultured T cells, either the whole culture or a sorted T cell fraction (not recorded which). In the paper's terms, the cell subset or site label means: Tr1-enriched cell product generated in vitro against host alloantigens. The sequence was collected from a human donor in good health.

The sequenced DNA: TGTGCCATCAGCCAGGGGAATATGAACACTGAAGCTTTCTTT. Translated, this gives CAISQGNMNTEAFF. The chain is assembled from TRBV10-3 and TRBJ1-1, with a tentative D gene TRBD1 over 6 matching bases. From a lookup of the germline V gene, CDR1 and CDR2 are ENHRY and SYGVKD. The junction shows trimming of 6 bases on V and 0 bases on J, plus 11 bases between the germline ends. From its cysteine to its phenylalanine, the CDR3 spans 14 amino acids. The sequence is cut down to CDR3 DNA, 42 bases in frame from base 1.